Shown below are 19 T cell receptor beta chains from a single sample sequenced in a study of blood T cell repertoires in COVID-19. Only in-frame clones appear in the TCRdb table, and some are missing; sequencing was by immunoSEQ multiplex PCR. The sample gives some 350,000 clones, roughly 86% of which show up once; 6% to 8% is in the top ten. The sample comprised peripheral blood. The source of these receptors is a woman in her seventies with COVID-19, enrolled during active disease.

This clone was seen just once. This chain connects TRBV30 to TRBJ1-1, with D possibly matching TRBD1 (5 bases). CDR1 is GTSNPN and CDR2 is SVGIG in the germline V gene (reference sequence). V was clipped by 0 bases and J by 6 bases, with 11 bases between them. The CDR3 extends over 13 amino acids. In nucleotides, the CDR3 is TGTGCCTGGAGTGTATCCCCGGGGGCTGAAGCTTTCTTT. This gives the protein CAWSVSPGAEAFF.

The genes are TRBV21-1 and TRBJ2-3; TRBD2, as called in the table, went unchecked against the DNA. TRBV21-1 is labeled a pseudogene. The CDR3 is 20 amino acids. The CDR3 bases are TGTGCCAGCAGCAAATGCCCCACCCCAACGCGGGGGGGCCGCACAGATACGCAGTATTTT. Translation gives CASSKCPTPTRGGRTDTQYF.

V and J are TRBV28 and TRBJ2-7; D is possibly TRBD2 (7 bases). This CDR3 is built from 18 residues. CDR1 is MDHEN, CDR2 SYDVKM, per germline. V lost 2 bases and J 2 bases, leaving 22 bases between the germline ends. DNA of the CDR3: TGTGCCAGCAGTTTAAGCCAGGGGAGGGCGTATTCGACCTACGAGCAGTACTTC. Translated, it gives CASSLSQGRAYSTYEQYF.

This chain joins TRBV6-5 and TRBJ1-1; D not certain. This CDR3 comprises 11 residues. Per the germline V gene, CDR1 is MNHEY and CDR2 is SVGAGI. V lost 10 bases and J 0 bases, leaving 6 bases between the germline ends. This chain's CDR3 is CATGMNTEAFF. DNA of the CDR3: TGTGCCACGGGAATGAACACTGAAGCTTTCTTT.

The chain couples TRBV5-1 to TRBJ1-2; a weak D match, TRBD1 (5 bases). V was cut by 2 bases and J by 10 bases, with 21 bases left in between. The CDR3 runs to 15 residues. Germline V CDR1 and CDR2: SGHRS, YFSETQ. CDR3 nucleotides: TGCGCCAGCAGCTTAAACCGGGGGGATAATTCCGCCTACACCTTC. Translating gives CASSLNRGDNSAYTF.

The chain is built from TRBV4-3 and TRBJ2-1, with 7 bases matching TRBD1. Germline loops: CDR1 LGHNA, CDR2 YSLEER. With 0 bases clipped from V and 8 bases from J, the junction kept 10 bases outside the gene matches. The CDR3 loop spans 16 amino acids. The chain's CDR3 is CASSQDRTGVTDEQFF. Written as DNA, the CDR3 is TGCGCCAGCAGCCAAGATCGAACAGGGGTTACGGATGAGCAGTTCTTC.

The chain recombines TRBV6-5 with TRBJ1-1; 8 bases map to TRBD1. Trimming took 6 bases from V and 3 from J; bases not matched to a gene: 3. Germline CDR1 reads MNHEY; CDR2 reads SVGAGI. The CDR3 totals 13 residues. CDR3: CASRATGDTEAFF. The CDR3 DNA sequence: TGTGCCAGCAGAGCGACAGGGGACACTGAAGCTTTCTTT.

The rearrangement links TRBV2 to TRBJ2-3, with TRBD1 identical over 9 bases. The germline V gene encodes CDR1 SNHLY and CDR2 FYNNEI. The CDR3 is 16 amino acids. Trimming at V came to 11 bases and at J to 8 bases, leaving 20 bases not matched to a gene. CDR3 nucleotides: TGTGCCGCCTTGGCCGGAGTCGGGACAGGGCGGGGTACGCAGTATTTT. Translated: CAALAGVGTGRGTQYF.

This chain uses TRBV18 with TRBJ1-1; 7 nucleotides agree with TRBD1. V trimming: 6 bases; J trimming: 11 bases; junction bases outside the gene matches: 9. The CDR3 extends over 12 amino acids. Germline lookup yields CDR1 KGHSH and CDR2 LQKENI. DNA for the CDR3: TGTGCCAGCTCCCCCGGACAGGATAAGGCTTTCTTT. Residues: CASSPGQDKAFF.

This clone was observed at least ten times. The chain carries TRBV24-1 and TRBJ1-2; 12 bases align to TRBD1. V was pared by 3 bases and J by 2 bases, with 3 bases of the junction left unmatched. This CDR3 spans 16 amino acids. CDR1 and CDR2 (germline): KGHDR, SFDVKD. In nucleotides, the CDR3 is TGTGCCACCAGTGATGCGGGACAGGGGGCAAACTATGGCTACACCTTC. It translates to CATSDAGQGANYGYTF.

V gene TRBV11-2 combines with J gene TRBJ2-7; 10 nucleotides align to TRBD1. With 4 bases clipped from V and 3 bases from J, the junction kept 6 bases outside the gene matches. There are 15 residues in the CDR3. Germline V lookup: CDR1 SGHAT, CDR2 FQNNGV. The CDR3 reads CASSSYRDRGYEQYF. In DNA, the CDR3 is TGTGCCAGCAGCTCCTACCGGGACAGGGGCTACGAGCAGTACTTC.

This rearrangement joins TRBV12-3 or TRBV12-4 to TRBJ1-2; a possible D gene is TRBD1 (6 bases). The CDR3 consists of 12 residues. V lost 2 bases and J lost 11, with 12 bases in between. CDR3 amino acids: CASSLPQTGYTF. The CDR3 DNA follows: TGTGCCAGCAGTTTACCTCAAACAGGGTACACCTTC.

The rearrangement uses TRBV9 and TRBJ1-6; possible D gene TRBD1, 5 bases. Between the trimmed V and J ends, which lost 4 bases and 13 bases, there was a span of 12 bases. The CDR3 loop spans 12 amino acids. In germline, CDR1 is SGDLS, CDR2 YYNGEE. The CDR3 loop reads CASSSTGEPLHF. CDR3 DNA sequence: TGTGCCAGCAGCTCAACAGGAGAGCCCCTCCACTTT.

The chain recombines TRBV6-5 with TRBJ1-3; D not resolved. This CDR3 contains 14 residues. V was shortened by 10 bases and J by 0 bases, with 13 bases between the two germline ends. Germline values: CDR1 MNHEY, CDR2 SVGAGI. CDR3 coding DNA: TGTGCCACTCGAGGTCTTTACTCTGGAAACACCATATATTTT. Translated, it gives CATRGLYSGNTIYF.

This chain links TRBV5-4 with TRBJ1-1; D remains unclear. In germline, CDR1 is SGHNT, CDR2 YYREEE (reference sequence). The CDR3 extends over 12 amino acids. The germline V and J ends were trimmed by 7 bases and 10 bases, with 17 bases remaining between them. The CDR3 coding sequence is TGTGCCAGCTCCGACCTCTTCTCGGGAGCTTTCTTT. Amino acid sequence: CASSDLFSGAFF.

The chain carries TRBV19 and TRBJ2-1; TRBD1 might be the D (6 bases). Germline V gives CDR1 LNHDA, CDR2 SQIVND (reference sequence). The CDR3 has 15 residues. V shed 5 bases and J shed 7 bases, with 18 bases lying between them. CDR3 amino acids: CASSPQGTRGNEQFF. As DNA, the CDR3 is TGTGCCAGTAGTCCCCAGGGGACCCGGGGAAATGAGCAGTTCTTC. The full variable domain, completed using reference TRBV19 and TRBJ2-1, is DGGITQSPKYLFRKEGQNVTLSCEQNLNHDAMYWYRQDPGQGLRLIYYSQIVNDFQKGDIAEGYSVSREKKESFPLTVTSAQKNPTAFYLCASSPQGTRGNEQFFGPGTRLTVL.

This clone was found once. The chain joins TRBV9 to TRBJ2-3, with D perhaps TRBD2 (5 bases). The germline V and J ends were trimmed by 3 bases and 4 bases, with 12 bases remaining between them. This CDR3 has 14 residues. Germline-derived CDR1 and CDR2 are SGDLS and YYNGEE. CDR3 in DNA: TGTGCCAGCAGCGGGGCCGCGGGCTCAGATACGCAGTATTTT. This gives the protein CASSGAAGSDTQYF.

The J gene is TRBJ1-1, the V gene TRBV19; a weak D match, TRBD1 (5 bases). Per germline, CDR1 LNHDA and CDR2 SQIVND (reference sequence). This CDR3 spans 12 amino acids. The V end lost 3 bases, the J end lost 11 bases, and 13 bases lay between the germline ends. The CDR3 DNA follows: TGTGCCAGTAGTATCAACGGGGGAAGGGCTTTCTTT. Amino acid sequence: CASSINGGRAFF. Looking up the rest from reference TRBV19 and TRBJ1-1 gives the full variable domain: DGGITQSPKYLFRKEGQNVTLSCEQNLNHDAMYWYRQDPGQGLRLIYYSQIVNDFQKGDIAEGYSVSREKKESFPLTVTSAQKNPTAFYLCASSINGGRAFFGQGTRLTVV.

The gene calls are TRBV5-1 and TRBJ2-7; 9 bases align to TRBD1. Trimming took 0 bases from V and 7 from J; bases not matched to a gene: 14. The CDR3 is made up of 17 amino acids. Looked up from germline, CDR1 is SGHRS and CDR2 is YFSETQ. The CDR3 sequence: CASSLARQQGARNEQYF. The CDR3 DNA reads TGCGCCAGCAGCTTGGCGCGCCAACAGGGGGCGAGGAATGAGCAGTACTTC.